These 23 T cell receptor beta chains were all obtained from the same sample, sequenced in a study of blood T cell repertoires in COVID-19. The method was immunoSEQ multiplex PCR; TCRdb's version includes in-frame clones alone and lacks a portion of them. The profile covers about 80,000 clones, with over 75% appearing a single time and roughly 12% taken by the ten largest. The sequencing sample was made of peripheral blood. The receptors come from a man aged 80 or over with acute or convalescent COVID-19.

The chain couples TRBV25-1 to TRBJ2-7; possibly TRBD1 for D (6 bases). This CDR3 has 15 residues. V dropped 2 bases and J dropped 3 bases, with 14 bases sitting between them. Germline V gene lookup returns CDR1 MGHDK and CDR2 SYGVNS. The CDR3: CASSELSAGVYEQYF. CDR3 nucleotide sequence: TGTGCCAGCAGTGAACTCTCGGCAGGGGTCTACGAGCAGTACTTC.

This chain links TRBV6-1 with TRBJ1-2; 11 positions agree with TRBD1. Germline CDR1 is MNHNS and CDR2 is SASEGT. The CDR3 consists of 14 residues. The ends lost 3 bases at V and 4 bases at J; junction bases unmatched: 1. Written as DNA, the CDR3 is TGTGCCAGCAGTGAGGGACAGGGGGTCTATGGCTACACCTTC. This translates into CASSEGQGVYGYTF.

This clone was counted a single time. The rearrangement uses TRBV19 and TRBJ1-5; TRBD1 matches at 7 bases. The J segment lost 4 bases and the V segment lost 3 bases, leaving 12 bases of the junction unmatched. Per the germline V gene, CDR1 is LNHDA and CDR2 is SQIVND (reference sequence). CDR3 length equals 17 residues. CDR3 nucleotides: TGTGCCAGTAGTATCCGGTCGCCACAGGGGTCTAATCAGCCCCAGCATTTT. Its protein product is CASSIRSPQGSNQPQHF.

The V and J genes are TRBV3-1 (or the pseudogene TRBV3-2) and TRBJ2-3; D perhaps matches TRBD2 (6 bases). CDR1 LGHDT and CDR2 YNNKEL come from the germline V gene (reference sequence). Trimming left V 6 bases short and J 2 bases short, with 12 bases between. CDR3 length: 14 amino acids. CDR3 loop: CASSFSGVTDTQYF. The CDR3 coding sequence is TGTGCCAGCAGTTTTAGCGGAGTCACAGATACGCAGTATTTT.

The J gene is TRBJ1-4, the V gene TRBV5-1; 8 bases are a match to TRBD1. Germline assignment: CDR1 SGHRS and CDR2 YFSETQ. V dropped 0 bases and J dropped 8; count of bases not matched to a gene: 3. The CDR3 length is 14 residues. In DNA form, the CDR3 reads TGCGCCAGCAGCTTGGGGACAGGGAGGGAAAAACTGTTTTTT. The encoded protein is CASSLGTGREKLFF.

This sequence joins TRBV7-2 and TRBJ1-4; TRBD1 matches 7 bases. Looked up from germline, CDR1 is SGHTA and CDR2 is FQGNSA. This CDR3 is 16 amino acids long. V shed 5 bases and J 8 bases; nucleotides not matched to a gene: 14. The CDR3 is CASSPWGAGGEEKLFF. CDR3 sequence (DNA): TGTGCCAGCAGCCCTTGGGGGGCAGGGGGAGAAGAAAAACTGTTTTTT.

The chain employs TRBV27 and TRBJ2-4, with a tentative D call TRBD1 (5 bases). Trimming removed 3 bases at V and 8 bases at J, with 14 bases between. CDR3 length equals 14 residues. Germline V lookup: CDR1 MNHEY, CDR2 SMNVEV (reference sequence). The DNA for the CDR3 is TGTGCCAGCAGTTTTGAATTAGGGGTATACATTCAGTACTTC. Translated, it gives CASSFELGVYIQYF.

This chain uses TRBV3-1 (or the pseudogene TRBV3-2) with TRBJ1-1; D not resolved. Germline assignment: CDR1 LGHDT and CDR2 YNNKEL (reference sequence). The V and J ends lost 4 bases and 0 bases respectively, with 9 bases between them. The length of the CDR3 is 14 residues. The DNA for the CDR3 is TGTGCCAGCAGCCTAACCGGAGTGAACACTGAAGCTTTCTTT. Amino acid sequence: CASSLTGVNTEAFF.

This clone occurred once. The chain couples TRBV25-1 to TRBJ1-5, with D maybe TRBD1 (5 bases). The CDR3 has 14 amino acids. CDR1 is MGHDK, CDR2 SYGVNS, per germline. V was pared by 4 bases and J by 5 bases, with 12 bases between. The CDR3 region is CASSGPGVYQPQHF. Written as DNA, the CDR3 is TGTGCCAGCAGTGGGCCGGGGGTTTATCAGCCCCAGCATTTT.

The CDR3 spells CSASRVQDDYGYTF. The CDR3 DNA reads TGCAGTGCTAGTCGCGTACAGGACGACTATGGCTACACCTTC. This chain links TRBV20-1 with TRBJ1-2; a weak D match, TRBD1 (5 bases). Trimming shortened V by 3 bases and J by 3 bases, and 14 bases separated the two germline ends. This CDR3 is 14 amino acids long. Germline V gives CDR1 DFQATT, CDR2 SNEGSKA (reference sequence).

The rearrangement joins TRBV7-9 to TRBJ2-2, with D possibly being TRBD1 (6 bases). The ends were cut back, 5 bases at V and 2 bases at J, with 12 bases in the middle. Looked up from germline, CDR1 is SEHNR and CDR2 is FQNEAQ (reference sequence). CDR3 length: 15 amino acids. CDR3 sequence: CASSPDSPNTGELFF. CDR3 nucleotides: TGTGCCAGCAGCCCGGACAGCCCCAACACCGGGGAGCTGTTTTTT.

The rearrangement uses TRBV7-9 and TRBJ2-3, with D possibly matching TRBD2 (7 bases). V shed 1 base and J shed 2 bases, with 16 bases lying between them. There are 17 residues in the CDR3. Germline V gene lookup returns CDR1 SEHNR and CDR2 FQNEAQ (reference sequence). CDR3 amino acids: CASSLVGGANPTDTQYF. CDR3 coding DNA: TGTGCCAGCAGCTTAGTAGGGGGGGCGAACCCCACAGATACGCAGTATTTT.

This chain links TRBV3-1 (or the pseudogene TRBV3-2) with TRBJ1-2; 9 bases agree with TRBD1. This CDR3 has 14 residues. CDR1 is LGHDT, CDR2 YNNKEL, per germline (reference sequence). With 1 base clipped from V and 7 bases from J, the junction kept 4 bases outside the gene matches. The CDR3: CASSQGGQGRGYTF. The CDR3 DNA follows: TGTGCCAGCAGCCAAGGGGGACAGGGCCGTGGCTACACCTTC.

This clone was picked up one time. The CDR3 nucleotides are TGTGCCAGTAAAATGAGGGAGCAGAACACAGATACGCAGTATTTT. It is translated as CASKMREQNTDTQYF. This chain links TRBV19 with TRBJ2-3, with D possibly TRBD2 on 5 matching bases. Germline lookup yields CDR1 LNHDA and CDR2 SQIVND (reference sequence). V lost 7 bases and J lost 2, with 16 bases in between. The length of the CDR3 is 15 residues.

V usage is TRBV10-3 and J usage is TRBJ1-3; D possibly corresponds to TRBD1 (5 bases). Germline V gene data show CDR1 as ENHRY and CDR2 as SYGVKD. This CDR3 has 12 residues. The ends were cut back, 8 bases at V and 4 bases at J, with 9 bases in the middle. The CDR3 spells CAIGTSGNTIYF. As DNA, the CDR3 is TGTGCCATCGGGACTTCAGGAAACACCATATATTTT.

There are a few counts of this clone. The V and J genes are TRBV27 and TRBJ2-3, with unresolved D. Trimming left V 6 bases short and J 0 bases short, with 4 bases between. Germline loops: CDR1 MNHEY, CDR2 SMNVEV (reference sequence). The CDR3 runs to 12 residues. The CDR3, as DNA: TGTGCCAGCAGCCCTAGCACAGATACGCAGTATTTT. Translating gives CASSPSTDTQYF.

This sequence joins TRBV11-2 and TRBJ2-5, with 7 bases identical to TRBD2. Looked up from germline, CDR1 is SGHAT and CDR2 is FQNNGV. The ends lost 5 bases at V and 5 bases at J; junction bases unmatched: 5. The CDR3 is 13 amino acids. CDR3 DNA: TGTGCCAGCAGCGCAAGCGGGGTGGAGACCCAGTACTTC. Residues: CASSASGVETQYF.

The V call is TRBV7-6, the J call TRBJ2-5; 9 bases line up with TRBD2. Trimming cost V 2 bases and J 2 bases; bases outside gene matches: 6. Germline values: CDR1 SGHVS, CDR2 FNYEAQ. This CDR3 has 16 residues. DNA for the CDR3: TGTGCCAGCAGCTTATCGGCTAGCGGGGATCAAGAGACCCAGTACTTC. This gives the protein CASSLSASGDQETQYF.

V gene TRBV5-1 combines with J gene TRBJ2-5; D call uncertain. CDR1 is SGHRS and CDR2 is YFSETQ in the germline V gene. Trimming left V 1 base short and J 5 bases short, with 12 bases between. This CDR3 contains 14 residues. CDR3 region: CASSLLQARETQYF. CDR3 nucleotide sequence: TGCGCCAGCAGCTTGTTGCAGGCTCGGGAGACCCAGTACTTC.

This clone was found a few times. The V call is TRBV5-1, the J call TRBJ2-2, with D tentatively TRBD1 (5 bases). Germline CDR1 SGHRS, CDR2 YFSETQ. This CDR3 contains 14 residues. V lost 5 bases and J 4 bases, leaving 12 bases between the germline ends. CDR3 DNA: TGCGCCAGCAGTTCCAGGGTAGTCACCGGGGAGCTGTTTTTT. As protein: CASSSRVVTGELFF.

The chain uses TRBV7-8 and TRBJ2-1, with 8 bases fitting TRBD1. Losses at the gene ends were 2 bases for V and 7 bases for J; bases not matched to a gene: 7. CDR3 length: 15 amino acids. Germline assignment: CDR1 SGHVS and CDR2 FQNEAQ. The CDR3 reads CASSLITGTGNEQFF. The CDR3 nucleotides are TGTGCCAGCAGCTTAATTACCGGGACAGGTAATGAGCAGTTCTTC.

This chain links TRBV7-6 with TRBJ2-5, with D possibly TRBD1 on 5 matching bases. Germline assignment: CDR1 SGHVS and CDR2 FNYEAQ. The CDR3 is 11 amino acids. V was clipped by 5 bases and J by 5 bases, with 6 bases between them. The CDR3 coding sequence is TGTGCCAGCAGCAGGGGCGAGACCCAGTACTTC. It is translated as CASSRGETQYF.

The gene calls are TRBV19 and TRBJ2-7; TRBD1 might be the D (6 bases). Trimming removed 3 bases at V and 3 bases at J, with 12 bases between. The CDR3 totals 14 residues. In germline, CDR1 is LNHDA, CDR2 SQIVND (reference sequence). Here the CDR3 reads CASSISGANYEQYF. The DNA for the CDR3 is TGTGCCAGTAGTATCTCAGGGGCAAACTACGAGCAGTACTTC.